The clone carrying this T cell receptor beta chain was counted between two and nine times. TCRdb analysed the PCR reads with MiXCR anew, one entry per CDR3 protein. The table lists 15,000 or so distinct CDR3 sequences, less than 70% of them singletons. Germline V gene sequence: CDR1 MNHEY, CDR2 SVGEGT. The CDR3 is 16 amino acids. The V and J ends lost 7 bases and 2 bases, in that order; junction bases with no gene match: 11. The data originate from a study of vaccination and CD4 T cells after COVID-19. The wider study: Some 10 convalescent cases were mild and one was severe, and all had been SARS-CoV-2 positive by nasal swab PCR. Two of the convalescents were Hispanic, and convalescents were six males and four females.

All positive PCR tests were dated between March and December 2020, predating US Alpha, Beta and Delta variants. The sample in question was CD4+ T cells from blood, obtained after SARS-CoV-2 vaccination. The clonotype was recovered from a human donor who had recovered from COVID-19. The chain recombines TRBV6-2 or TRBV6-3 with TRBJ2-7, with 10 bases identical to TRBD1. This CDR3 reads CASMKSGTGDTYEQYF. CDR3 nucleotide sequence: TGTGCCAGCATGAAGTCCGGGACAGGGGATACCTACGAGCAGTACTTC.